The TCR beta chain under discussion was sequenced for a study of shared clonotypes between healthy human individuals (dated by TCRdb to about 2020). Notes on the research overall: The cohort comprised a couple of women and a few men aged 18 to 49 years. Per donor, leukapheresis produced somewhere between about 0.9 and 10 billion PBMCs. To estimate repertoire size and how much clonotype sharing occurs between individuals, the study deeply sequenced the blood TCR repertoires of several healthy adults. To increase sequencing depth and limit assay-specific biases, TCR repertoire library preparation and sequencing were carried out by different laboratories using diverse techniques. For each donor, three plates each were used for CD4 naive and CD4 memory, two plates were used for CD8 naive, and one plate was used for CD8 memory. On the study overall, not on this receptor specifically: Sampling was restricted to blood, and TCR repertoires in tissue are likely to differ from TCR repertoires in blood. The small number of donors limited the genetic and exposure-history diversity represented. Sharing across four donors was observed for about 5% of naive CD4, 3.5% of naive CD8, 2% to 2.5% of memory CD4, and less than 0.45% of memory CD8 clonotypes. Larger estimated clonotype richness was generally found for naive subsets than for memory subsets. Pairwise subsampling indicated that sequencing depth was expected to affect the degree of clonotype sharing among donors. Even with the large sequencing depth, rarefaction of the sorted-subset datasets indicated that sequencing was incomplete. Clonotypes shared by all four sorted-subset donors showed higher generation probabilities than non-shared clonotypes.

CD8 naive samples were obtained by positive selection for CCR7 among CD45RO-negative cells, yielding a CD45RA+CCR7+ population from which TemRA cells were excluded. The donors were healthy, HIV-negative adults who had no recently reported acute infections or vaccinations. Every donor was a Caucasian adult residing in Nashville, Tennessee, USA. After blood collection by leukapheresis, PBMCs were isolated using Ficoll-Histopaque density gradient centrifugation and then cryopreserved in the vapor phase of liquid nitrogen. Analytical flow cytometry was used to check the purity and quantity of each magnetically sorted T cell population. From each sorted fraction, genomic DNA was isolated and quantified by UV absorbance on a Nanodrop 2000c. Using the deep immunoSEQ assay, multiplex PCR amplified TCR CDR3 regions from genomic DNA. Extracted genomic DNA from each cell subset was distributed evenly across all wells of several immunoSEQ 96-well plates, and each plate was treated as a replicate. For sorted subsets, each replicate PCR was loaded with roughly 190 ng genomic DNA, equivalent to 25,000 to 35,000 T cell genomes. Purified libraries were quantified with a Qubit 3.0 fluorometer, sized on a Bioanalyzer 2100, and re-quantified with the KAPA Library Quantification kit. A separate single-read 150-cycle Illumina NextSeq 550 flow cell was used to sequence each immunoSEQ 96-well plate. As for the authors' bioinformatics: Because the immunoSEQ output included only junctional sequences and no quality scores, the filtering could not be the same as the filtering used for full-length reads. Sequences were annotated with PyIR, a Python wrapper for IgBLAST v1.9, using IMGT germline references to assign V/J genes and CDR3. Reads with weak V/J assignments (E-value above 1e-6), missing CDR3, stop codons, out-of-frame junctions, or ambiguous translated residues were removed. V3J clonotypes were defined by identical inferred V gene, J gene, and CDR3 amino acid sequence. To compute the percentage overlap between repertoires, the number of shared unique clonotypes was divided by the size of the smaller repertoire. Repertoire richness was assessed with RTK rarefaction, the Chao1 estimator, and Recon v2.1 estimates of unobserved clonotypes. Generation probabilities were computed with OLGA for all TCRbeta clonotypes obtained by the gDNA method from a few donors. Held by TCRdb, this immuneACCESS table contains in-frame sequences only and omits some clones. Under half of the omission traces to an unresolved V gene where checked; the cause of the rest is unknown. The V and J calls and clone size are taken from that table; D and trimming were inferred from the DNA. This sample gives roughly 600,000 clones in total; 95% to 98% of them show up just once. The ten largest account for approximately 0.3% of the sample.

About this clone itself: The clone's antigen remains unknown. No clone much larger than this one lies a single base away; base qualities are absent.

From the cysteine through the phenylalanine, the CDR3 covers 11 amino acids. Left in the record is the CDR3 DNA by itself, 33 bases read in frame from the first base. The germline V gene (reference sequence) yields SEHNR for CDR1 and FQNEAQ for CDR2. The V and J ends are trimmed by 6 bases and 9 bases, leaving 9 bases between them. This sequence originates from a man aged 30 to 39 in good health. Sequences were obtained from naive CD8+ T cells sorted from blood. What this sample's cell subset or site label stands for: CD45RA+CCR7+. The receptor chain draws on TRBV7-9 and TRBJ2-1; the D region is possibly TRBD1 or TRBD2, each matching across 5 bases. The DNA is TGTGCCAGCAGGTTGGGACGTGAGCAGTTCTTC. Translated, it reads CASRLGREQFF.